This is a list of T cell receptor beta chains from one sample in a study of shared clonotypes between healthy human individuals. Measured with immunoSEQ multiplex PCR; TCRdb has only the in-frame clones, and not every one. The sample has a few million clones, approximately 95% seen once; the top ten hold 0.39%. Material for sequencing was naive CD4+ T cells from PBMCs. Receptors were obtained from a man aged 18 to 30 in good health. Some clones in this sample may be carry-over from other donors' samples. CDR3s include the opening cysteine and the closing phenylalanine or tryptophan. D genes are given only for firm matches. Only part of the rows carry a size: once, few, many, or a class if the clone is expanded.

NA	TRBV6-1	NA	TRBJ1-1	CASSQVLGTEAFF	TGTGCCAGCAGTCAGGTGTTGGGGACTGAAGCTTTCTTT
NA	TRBV28	NA	TRBJ1-2	CASSPLSGGANYGYTF	TGTGCCAGCAGTCCCCTGTCGGGGGGAGCTAACTATGGCTACACCTTC
TRBD1	TRBV5-1	NA	TRBJ1-1	CASSLPPGQVVTEAFF	TGCGCCAGCAGCTTGCCCCCGGGACAGGTTGTCACTGAAGCTTTCTTT
NA	TRBV5-4	NA	TRBJ2-3	CASSLGNSGSTDTQYF	TGTGCCAGCAGCTTAGGTAATAGCGGCAGCACAGATACGCAGTATTTT
NA	TRBV9	few	TRBJ1-3	CASSVVMGGPGNTIYF	TGTGCCAGCAGCGTAGTAATGGGAGGACCAGGAAACACCATATATTTT
NA	TRBV29-1	NA	TRBJ2-5	CSAIRGSGQETQYF	TGCAGCGCCATTAGGGGGAGTGGCCAAGAGACCCAGTACTTC
NA	TRBV11-2	NA	TRBJ2-1	CASSPRTRGPYNEQFF	TGTGCCAGCAGCCCTCGGACTAGGGGGCCCTACAATGAGCAGTTCTTC
TRBD1	TRBV6-4	NA	TRBJ1-1	CASRTEQGASTEAFF	TGTGCCAGCAGGACGGAACAGGGGGCTAGCACTGAAGCTTTCTTT
NA	TRBV10-1	few	TRBJ2-2	CASSENRGWATGELFF	TGCGCCAGCAGTGAGAACCGGGGTTGGGCAACCGGGGAGCTGTTTTTT
NA	TRBV9	NA	TRBJ2-5	CASSSTRAGETQYF	TGTGCCAGCAGCTCCACTAGGGCCGGGGAGACCCAGTACTTC
NA	TRBV30	NA	TRBJ2-1	CAWTVRGLIGYNEQFF	TGTGCCTGGACCGTTCGGGGCCTCATAGGCTACAATGAGCAGTTCTTC
NA	TRBV2	NA	TRBJ1-2	CASSTDSYGYTF	TGTGCCAGCAGTACGGATAGCTATGGCTACACCTTC
TRBD2	TRBV28	NA	TRBJ2-1	CASSSAAAGGSYNEQFF	TGTGCCAGCAGCTCTGCGGCCGCGGGAGGCTCCTACAATGAGCAGTTCTTC
TRBD1	TRBV6-5	NA	TRBJ2-1	CASSYSNRGVYNEQFF	TGTGCCAGCAGTTACTCGAACAGGGGAGTATACAATGAGCAGTTCTTC
NA	TRBV5-4	NA	TRBJ2-1	CASSFGLGEQFF	TGTGCCAGCAGCTTTGGACTGGGTGAGCAGTTCTTC
NA	TRBV6-1	NA	TRBJ2-1	CASSEALRREQFF	TGTGCCAGCAGTGAAGCGCTTAGGCGGGAGCAGTTCTTC
TRBD2	TRBV7-2	NA	TRBJ2-7	CASSLGALGTSDYEQYF	TGTGCCAGCAGCTTAGGGGCCCTCGGGACTAGCGACTACGAGCAGTACTTC